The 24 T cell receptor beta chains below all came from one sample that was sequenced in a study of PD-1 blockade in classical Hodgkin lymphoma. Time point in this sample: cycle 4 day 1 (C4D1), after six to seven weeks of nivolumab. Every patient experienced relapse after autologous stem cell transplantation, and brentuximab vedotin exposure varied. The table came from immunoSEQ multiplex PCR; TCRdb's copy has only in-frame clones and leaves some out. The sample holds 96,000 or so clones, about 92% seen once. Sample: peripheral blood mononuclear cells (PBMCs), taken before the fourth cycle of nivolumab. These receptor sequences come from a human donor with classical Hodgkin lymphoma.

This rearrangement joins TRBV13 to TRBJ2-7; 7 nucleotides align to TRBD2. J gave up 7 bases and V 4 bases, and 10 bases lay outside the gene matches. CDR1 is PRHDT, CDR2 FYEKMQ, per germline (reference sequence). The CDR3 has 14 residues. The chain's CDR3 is CASSSTGTNDEQYF. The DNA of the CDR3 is TGTGCCAGCAGCTCCACCGGGACTAATGATGAGCAGTACTTC.

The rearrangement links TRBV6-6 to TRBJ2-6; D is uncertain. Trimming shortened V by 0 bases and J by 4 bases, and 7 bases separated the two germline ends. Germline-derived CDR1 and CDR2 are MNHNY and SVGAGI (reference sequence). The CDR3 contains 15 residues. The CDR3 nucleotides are TGTGCCAGCAGTTACTCAGGGTCAGGGGCCAACGTCCTGACTTTC. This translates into CASSYSGSGANVLTF.

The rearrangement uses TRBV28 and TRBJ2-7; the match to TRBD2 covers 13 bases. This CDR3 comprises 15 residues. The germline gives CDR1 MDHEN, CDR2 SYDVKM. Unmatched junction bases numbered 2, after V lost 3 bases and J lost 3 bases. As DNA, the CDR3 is TGTGCCAGCAGTTTCAGGACTAGCGGGAGCTACGAGCAGTACTTC. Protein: CASSFRTSGSYEQYF. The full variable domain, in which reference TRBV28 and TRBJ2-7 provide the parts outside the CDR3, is DVKVTQSSRYLVKRTGEKVFLECVQDMDHENMFWYRQDPGLGLRLIYFSYDVKMKEKGDIPEGYSVSREKKERFSLILESASTNQTSMYLCASSFRTSGSYEQYFGPGTRLTVT.

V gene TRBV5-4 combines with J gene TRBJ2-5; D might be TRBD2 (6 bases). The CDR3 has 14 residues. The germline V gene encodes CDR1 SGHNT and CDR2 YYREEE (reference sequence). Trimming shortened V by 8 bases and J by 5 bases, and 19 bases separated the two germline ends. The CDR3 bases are TGTGCCAGTAGACGGGAGTTTTCGGAGGAGACCCAGTACTTC. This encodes CASRREFSEETQYF.

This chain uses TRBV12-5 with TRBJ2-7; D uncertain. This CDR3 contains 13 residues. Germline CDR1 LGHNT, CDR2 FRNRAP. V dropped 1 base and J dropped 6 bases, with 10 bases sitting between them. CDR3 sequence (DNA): TGTGCTAGTGGTTTGGCCCTGACCACCGAGCAGTACTTC. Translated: CASGLALTTEQYF.

The CDR3 sequence: CASGKITGLSDTQYF. DNA for the CDR3: TGTGCCAGCGGCAAGATCACAGGGCTCTCAGATACGCAGTATTTT. The rearrangement joins TRBV6-1 to TRBJ2-3; D is perhaps TRBD1 (6 bases). Germline V gene data show CDR1 as MNHNS and CDR2 as SASEGT. Trimming removed 8 bases from V and 4 bases from J, with 19 bases in between. CDR3 length: 15 residues.

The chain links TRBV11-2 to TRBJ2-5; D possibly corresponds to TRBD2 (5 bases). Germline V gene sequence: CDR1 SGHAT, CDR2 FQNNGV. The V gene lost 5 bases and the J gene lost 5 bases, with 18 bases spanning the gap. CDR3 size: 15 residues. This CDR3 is CASSPSSRGPETQYF. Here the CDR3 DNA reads TGTGCCAGCAGCCCCTCGTCGAGAGGGCCCGAGACCCAGTACTTC.

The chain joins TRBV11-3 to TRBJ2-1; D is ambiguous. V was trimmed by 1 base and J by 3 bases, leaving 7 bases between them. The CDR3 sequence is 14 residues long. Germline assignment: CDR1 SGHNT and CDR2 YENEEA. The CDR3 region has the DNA TGTGCCAGCAGCTTAGGGCCGAACTACAATGAGCAGTTCTTC. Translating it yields CASSLGPNYNEQFF.

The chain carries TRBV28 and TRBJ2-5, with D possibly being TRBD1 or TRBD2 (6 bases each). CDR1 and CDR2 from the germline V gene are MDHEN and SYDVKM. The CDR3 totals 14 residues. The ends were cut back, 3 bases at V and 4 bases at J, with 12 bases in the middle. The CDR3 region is CASSFRGAGETQYF. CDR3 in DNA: TGTGCCAGCAGTTTTAGGGGGGCGGGAGAGACCCAGTACTTC. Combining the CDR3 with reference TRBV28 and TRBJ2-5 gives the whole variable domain DVKVTQSSRYLVKRTGEKVFLECVQDMDHENMFWYRQDPGLGLRLIYFSYDVKMKEKGDIPEGYSVSREKKERFSLILESASTNQTSMYLCASSFRGAGETQYFGPGTRLLVL.

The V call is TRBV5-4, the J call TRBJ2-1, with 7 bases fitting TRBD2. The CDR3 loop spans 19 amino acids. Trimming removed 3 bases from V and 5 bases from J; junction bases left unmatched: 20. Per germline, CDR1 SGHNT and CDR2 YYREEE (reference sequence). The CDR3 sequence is CASSSYRLSSASGHNEQFF. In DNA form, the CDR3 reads TGTGCCAGCAGCTCGTACCGCTTATCGAGCGCTAGCGGACACAATGAGCAGTTCTTC. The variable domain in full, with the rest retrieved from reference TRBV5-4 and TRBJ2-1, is ETGVTQSPTHLIKTRGQQVTLRCSSQSGHNTVSWYQQALGQGPQFIFQYYREEENGRGNFPPRFSGLQFPNYSSELNVNALELDDSALYLCASSSYRLSSASGHNEQFFGPGTRLTVL.

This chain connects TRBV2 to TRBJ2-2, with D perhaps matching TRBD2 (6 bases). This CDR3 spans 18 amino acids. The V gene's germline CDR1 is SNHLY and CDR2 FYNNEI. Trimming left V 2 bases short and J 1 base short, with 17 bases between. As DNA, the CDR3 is TGTGCCAGCAGTGAATTGGTTTGGCGGGATAAGAACACCGGGGAGCTGTTTTTT. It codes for CASSELVWRDKNTGELFF.

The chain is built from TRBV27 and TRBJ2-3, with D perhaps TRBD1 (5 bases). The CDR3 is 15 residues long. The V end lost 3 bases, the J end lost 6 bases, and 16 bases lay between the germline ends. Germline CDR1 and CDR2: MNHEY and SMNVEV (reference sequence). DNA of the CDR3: TGTGCCAGCAGTTTCCGAGACAGTTATGGGGATACGCAGTATTTT. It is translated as CASSFRDSYGDTQYF.

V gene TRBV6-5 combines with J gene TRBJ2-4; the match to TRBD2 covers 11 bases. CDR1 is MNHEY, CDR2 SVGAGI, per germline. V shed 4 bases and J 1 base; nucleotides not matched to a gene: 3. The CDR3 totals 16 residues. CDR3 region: CASSSLAGVAKNIQYF. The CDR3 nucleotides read TGTGCCAGCAGTTCACTAGCGGGAGTCGCCAAAAACATTCAGTACTTC.

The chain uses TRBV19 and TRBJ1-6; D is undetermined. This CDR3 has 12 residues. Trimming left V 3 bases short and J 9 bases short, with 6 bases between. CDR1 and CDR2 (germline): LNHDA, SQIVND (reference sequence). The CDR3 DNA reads TGTGCCAGTAGTATTAATACTTCACCCCTCCACTTT. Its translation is CASSINTSPLHF.

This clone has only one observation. The CDR3: CASSPLIRDRGSYNEQFF. The CDR3 DNA reads as TGTGCCAGCAGCCCCCTCATCCGGGACCGCGGCTCCTACAATGAGCAGTTCTTC. The chain employs TRBV7-9 and TRBJ2-1; D could derive from TRBD1 or TRBD2 (5 bases each). In germline, CDR1 is SEHNR, CDR2 FQNEAQ (reference sequence). The CDR3 consists of 18 residues. Between the trimmed V and J ends, which lost 5 bases and 0 bases, there was a span of 20 bases.

The CDR3 nucleotides are TGCGCCAGCAGTGAGCGGGGACAGGGGACTACTGAAGCTTTCTTT. Translating it yields CASSERGQGTTEAFF. The chain uses TRBV10-1 and TRBJ1-1; TRBD1 aligns across 10 bases. This CDR3 contains 15 residues. Per the germline V gene, CDR1 is WNHNN and CDR2 is SYGVQD (reference sequence). The V gene end was trimmed by 2 bases and the J gene end by 5 bases; junction bases not matched to a gene: 5.

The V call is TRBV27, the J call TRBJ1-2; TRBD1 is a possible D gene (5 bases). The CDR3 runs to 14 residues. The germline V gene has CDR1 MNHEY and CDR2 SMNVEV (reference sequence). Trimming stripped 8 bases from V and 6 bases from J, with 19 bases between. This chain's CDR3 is CASAWGKAGDGYTF. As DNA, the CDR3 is TGTGCCAGCGCCTGGGGAAAAGCGGGGGATGGCTACACCTTC.

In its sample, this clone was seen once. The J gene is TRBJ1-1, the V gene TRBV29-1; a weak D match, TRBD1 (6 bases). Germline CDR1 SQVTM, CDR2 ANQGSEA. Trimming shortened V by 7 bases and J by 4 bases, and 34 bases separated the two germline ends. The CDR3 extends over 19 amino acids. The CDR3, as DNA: TGCAGCGGGACGGGAACTGAACAGGGATGGAAGGCCGGGATCACTGAAGCTTTCTTT. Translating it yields CSGTGTEQGWKAGITEAFF.

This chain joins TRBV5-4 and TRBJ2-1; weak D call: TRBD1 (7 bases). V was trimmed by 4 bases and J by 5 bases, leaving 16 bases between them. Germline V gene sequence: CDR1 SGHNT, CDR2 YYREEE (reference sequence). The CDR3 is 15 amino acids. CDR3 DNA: TGTGCCAGCAGCCGCGGGACAGACGCTAACAATGAGCAGTTCTTC. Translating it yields CASSRGTDANNEQFF.

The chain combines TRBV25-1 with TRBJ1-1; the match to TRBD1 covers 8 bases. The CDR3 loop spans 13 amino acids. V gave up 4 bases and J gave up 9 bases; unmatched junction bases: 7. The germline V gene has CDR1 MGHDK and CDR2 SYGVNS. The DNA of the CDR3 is TGTGCCAGCAGTGCCAGAACAGGGGGGCAAGCTTTCTTT. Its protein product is CASSARTGGQAFF.

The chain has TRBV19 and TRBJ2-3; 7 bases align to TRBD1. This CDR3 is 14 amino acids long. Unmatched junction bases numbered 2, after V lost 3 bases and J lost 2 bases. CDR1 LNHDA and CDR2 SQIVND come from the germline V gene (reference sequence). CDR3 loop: CASSMGTVTDTQYF. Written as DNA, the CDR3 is TGTGCCAGTAGTATGGGGACAGTCACAGATACGCAGTATTTT.

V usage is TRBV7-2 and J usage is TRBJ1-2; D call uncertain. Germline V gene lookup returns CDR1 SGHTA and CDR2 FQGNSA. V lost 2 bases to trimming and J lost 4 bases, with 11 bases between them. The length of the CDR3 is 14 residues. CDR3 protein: CASSLLGGSYGYTF. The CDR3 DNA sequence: TGTGCCAGCAGCTTACTAGGCGGCAGCTATGGCTACACCTTC.

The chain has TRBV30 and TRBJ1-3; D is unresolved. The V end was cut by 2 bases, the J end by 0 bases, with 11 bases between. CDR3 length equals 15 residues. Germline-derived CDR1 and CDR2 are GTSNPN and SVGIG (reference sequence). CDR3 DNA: TGTGCCTGGAGTAGACACAGAGCCTCTGGAAACACCATATATTTT. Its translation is CAWSRHRASGNTIYF.

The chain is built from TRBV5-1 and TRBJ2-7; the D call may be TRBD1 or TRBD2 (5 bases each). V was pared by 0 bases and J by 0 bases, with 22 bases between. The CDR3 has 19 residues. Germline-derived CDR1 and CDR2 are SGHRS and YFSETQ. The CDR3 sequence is CASSLVWGKGPMSSYEQYF. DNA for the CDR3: TGCGCCAGCAGCTTGGTTTGGGGGAAAGGGCCAATGAGCTCCTACGAGCAGTACTTC.